The 31 T cell receptor beta chains listed next were all sequenced from one sample in a study of cytomegalovirus exposure and HLA in healthy donors. 13 Jbeta primers and 60 Vbeta primers were used for the PCR. Profiled with immunoSEQ multiplex PCR; TCRdb holds only in-frame clones, not every one. The data contain some 190,000 clones, approximately 86% of them singletons. The sequenced sample was PBMCs. The receptors were sampled from a woman younger than 35 in good health and CMV-seronegative.

The gene calls are TRBV28 and TRBJ2-7, with 7 bases that match TRBD2. The CDR3 extends over 13 amino acids. Germline CDR1 and CDR2: MDHEN and SYDVKM. The V segment lost 7 bases and the J segment 0 bases; nucleotides outside the gene matches: 3. CDR3 in DNA: TGTGCCAGCATAGCGGGCAGCTCCTACGAGCAGTACTTC. Protein sequence: CASIAGSSYEQYF.

In regard to this clone: Germline and junction disagree at one end, which may indicate a read error. The V and J genes are TRBV7-9 and TRBJ1-2; TRBD1 agrees at 8 bases. This CDR3 has 15 residues. Germline CDR1 SEHNR, CDR2 FQNEAQ (reference sequence). CDR3 coding DNA: TGTTCCAGCAGCTTAGCCGGGACAGGCTCTTATGGCTACACCTTC. Encoded protein: CSSSLAGTGSYGYTF. Filled out from reference TRBV7-9 and TRBJ1-2, the complete variable domain reads DTGVSQNPRHKITKRGQNVTFRCDPISEHNRLYWYRQTLGQGPEFLTYFQNEAQLEKSRLLSDRFSAERPKGSFSTLEIQRTEQGDSAMYLCSSSLAGTGSYGYTFGSGTRLTVV.

The chain is built from TRBV29-1 and TRBJ1-2; weak D call: TRBD1 (5 bases). Germline assignment: CDR1 SQVTM and CDR2 ANQGSEA. The V end lost 4 bases, the J end lost 7 bases, and 16 bases lay between the germline ends. This CDR3 comprises 13 residues. This chain's CDR3 is CSVVHPGEAGYTF. The CDR3, as DNA: TGCAGCGTTGTCCACCCGGGGGAAGCTGGCTACACCTTC.

The chain is built from TRBV7-9 and TRBJ2-7, with D possibly being TRBD1 (6 bases). The CDR3 contains 16 residues. V was trimmed by 6 bases and J by 2 bases, leaving 20 bases between them. Looked up from germline, CDR1 is SEHNR and CDR2 is FQNEAQ (reference sequence). In DNA, the CDR3 is TGTGCCAGCAGACACGCCTCCGACAGGTCTCCCTACGAGCAGTACTTC. Its protein product is CASRHASDRSPYEQYF.

The rearrangement uses TRBV6-1 and TRBJ2-3, with D possibly matching TRBD1 (5 bases). This CDR3 contains 14 residues. CDR1 MNHNS and CDR2 SASEGT come from the germline V gene. The V gene lost 10 bases and the J gene lost 7 bases, with 21 bases spanning the gap. CDR3 in DNA: TGTGCCACCACGGGTGGGGCCATAACCAATACGCAGTATTTT. Its protein is CATTGGAITNTQYF.

The chain joins TRBV12-5 to TRBJ1-2; 12 positions match TRBD1. The CDR3 runs to 16 residues. Trimming removed 3 bases from V and 8 bases from J; junction bases left unmatched: 10. Germline V lookup: CDR1 LGHNT, CDR2 FRNRAP. DNA of the CDR3: TGTGCTAGTGGTTTAGGGGACAGGGGGCGCGTGGGAGGCTACACCTTC. Protein sequence: CASGLGDRGRVGGYTF.

The chain is built from TRBV7-9 and TRBJ2-3; a weak D match, TRBD2 (6 bases). This CDR3 spans 15 amino acids. Germline-derived CDR1 and CDR2 are SEHNR and FQNEAQ (reference sequence). The germline V and J ends were trimmed by 3 bases and 6 bases, with 16 bases remaining between them. The CDR3 is CASSFIGGPRDTQYF. The CDR3 region has the DNA TGTGCCAGCAGCTTCATAGGAGGGCCACGGGATACGCAGTATTTT.

CDR3 in DNA: TGTGCCAGCAGCCCCGGGTGGAGCACTGAAGCTTTCTTT. As protein: CASSPGWSTEAFF. This chain links TRBV7-9 with TRBJ1-1; D gene unclear. The CDR3 sequence is 13 residues long. The V end was cut by 5 bases, the J end by 4 bases, with 11 bases between. Germline V gene data show CDR1 as SEHNR and CDR2 as FQNEAQ (reference sequence).

The V and J genes are TRBV7-9 and TRBJ2-5; possibly TRBD1 for D (6 bases). V lost 6 bases and J 5 bases, leaving 16 bases between the germline ends. The germline CDR1 and CDR2 sequences are SEHNR and FQNEAQ (reference sequence). CDR3 size: 14 residues. Written as DNA, the CDR3 is TGTGCCAGCAGTAGTCTACAGGGTGGCGAGACCCAGTACTTC. This codes for CASSSLQGGETQYF.

The chain links TRBV2 to TRBJ2-7; 8 nucleotides line up with TRBD1. This CDR3 has 15 amino acids. The J segment lost 6 bases and the V segment lost 7 bases, leaving 14 bases of the junction unmatched. Germline loops: CDR1 SNHLY, CDR2 FYNNEI. CDR3 bases: TGTGCCAGCACCGCCGGGACAGGCGTCACAGGCGAGCAGTACTTC. Residues: CASTAGTGVTGEQYF.

J is TRBJ2-1 and V is TRBV15; 15 positions agree with TRBD2. This CDR3 comprises 19 residues. Trimming cost V 0 bases and J 0 bases; bases outside gene matches: 3. Looked up from germline, CDR1 is LNHNV and CDR2 is YYDKDF (reference sequence). The CDR3 loop is CATSRDGTSGRSSYNEQFF. The DNA of the CDR3 is TGTGCCACCAGCAGAGATGGGACTAGCGGGAGGAGCTCCTACAATGAGCAGTTCTTC.

This rearrangement joins TRBV6-4 to TRBJ1-5, with 8 bases matching TRBD1. The V gene's germline CDR1 is MRHNA and CDR2 SNTAGT. CDR3 length equals 16 residues. V lost 2 bases, J lost 7 bases, and 10 bases stayed unmatched. The CDR3 loop is CASSDPLGQGRQPQHF. CDR3 sequence (DNA): TGTGCCAGCAGTGACCCTCTCGGACAGGGAAGACAGCCCCAGCATTTT.

The chain couples TRBV9 to TRBJ2-3, with 7 bases that match TRBD2. Unmatched junction bases numbered 11, after V lost 0 bases and J lost 4 bases. From germline, CDR1 is SGDLS and CDR2 YYNGEE. This CDR3 has 17 amino acids. The CDR3 is CASSVGGGGRGADTQYF. CDR3 nucleotide sequence: TGTGCCAGCAGCGTAGGGGGAGGCGGGAGAGGTGCAGATACGCAGTATTTT.

The chain joins TRBV27 to TRBJ1-4, with a tentative D call TRBD1 (6 bases). The V and J ends lost 4 bases and 10 bases respectively, with 13 bases between them. The length of the CDR3 is 13 residues. The germline gives CDR1 MNHEY, CDR2 SMNVEV (reference sequence). CDR3: CASSSGGRGKLFF. The CDR3 DNA is TGTGCCAGCAGTTCGGGGGGGCGAGGAAAACTGTTTTTT.

This chain links TRBV2 with TRBJ1-6, with unresolved D. Germline V CDR1 and CDR2: SNHLY, FYNNEI. This CDR3 has 14 amino acids. Trimming pared 2 bases from V and 4 bases from J, leaving 6 bases between. This CDR3 is CASSEPHYNSPLHF. The CDR3 DNA follows: TGTGCCAGCAGTGAACCCCATTATAATTCACCCCTCCACTTT.

This clone was observed a handful of times. This sequence joins TRBV7-3 and TRBJ2-1, with 8 bases fitting TRBD1. The CDR3 totals 14 residues. The V gene's germline CDR1 is SGHTA and CDR2 FQGTGA. The junction had 7 bases not matched to a gene; V was cut back by 4 bases and J by 8 bases. CDR3: CASSSGQGHDEQFF. For the CDR3, the DNA is TGTGCCAGCAGCTCCGGACAGGGCCATGATGAGCAGTTCTTC.

This chain links TRBV4-1 with TRBJ1-5; no clear D. The germline gives CDR1 MGHRA, CDR2 YSYEKL. This CDR3 comprises 16 residues. V was trimmed by 1 base and J by 0 bases, leaving 10 bases between them. The chain's CDR3 is CASSQVAGNSNQPQHF. CDR3 nucleotides: TGCGCCAGCAGCCAAGTGGCGGGGAATAGCAATCAGCCCCAGCATTTT.

The gene calls are TRBV6-5 and TRBJ1-1; D is unclear. The V and J ends lost 5 bases and 1 base respectively, with 8 bases between them. Per the germline V gene, CDR1 is MNHEY and CDR2 is SVGAGI. The CDR3 is made up of 13 amino acids. The CDR3 DNA is TGTGCCAGCAGTCCCCCCTCGAACACTGAAGCTTTCTTT. It codes for CASSPPSNTEAFF.

This chain connects TRBV30 to TRBJ2-3, with TRBD2 as a possible D gene (5 bases). Looked up from germline, CDR1 is GTSNPN and CDR2 is SVGIG (reference sequence). Trimming shortened V by 4 bases and J by 0 bases, and 11 bases separated the two germline ends. This CDR3 spans 14 amino acids. CDR3 nucleotide sequence: TGTGCCTGGACAGGAGGTACTAGCACAGATACGCAGTATTTT. Protein product: CAWTGGTSTDTQYF.

The chain has TRBV6-5 and TRBJ1-1; 7 bases agree with TRBD1. This CDR3 has 14 amino acids. The ends lost 7 bases at V and 7 bases at J; junction bases unmatched: 12. Germline V CDR1 and CDR2: MNHEY, SVGAGI. The CDR3 DNA is TGTGCCAGCATCGACAGGGTGCCTCCGGTTGAAGCTTTCTTT. It specifies CASIDRVPPVEAFF.

The rearrangement joins TRBV18 to TRBJ2-7; D not resolved. V lost 0 bases to trimming and J lost 3 bases, with 9 bases between them. Germline V gives CDR1 KGHSH, CDR2 LQKENI. This CDR3 region has 14 residues. CDR3 bases: TGTGCCAGCTCACCACCGGCAGTTTTCTACGAGCAGTACTTC. The encoded protein is CASSPPAVFYEQYF. The full variable domain, rest sourced from reference TRBV18 and TRBJ2-7, is NAGVMQNPRHLVRRRGQEARLRCSPMKGHSHVYWYRQLPEEGLKFMVYLQKENIIDESGMPKERFSAEFPKEGPSILRIQQVVRGDSAAYFCASSPPAVFYEQYFGPGTRLTVT.

The chain recombines TRBV11-2 with TRBJ2-7, with 9 positions matching TRBD1. This CDR3 comprises 16 residues. CDR1 and CDR2 from the germline V gene are SGHAT and FQNNGV. V shed 0 bases, J shed 3 bases, and the junction held 6 bases outside the gene matches. For the CDR3, the DNA is TGTGCCAGCAGCTTAGAAAGGGGACAGGGTTTCTACGAGCAGTACTTC. This translates into CASSLERGQGFYEQYF.

Regarding this clone: The junction differs from germline at one of its ends, possibly a read error. The chain carries TRBV7-9 and TRBJ1-2; a weak D match, TRBD1 (6 bases). The CDR3 has 14 amino acids. Germline V gene data show CDR1 as SEHNR and CDR2 as FQNEAQ (reference sequence). The CDR3 DNA sequence: TGTTCCAGCACATTCGGGGGCGGGGGCTATGGCTACACCTTC. It is translated as CSSTFGGGGYGYTF.

The chain links TRBV25-1 to TRBJ1-1, with D unclear. CDR3 size: 11 residues. Germline loops: CDR1 MGHDK, CDR2 SYGVNS. The germline V and J ends were trimmed by 5 bases and 7 bases, with 8 bases remaining between them. As DNA, the CDR3 is TGTGCCAGCAGTACAGAGATTGAAGCTTTCTTT. Translating gives CASSTEIEAFF.

The chain links TRBV10-2 to TRBJ2-7; TRBD2 is a possible D gene (6 bases). This CDR3 is built from 13 residues. V was shortened by 7 bases and J by 1 base, with 11 bases between the two germline ends. The germline V gene encodes CDR1 WSHSY and CDR2 SAAADI. In DNA form, the CDR3 reads TGCGCCAGCACTGGGACTGGTTCCTACGAGCAGTACTTC. It is translated as CASTGTGSYEQYF.

The chain is built from TRBV28 and TRBJ2-2; TRBD1 aligns across 10 bases. Germline CDR1 is MDHEN and CDR2 is SYDVKM. The CDR3 length is 15 residues. Trimming at V came to 6 bases and at J to 5 bases, leaving 6 bases not matched to a gene. The CDR3 sequence: CASRVGQGETGELFF. The CDR3 DNA follows: TGTGCCAGCAGAGTCGGACAGGGGGAGACCGGGGAGCTGTTTTTT.

The rearrangement joins TRBV7-3 to TRBJ1-1; 7 bases map to TRBD1. In germline, CDR1 is SGHTA, CDR2 FQGTGA. The ends lost 6 bases at V and 2 bases at J; junction bases unmatched: 12. The CDR3 totals 16 residues. The CDR3 region has the DNA TGTGCCAGCAGTCAATCAGGGGGAATGGGCAACACTGAAGCTTTCTTT. It yields the protein CASSQSGGMGNTEAFF.

The chain carries TRBV5-1 and TRBJ1-2, with D unresolved. V shed 0 bases and J shed 3 bases, with 9 bases lying between them. This CDR3 spans 14 amino acids. Germline CDR1 is SGHRS and CDR2 is YFSETQ. Here the CDR3 reads CASSLDGMDYGYTF. The CDR3 DNA sequence: TGCGCCAGCAGCTTGGACGGGATGGACTATGGCTACACCTTC.

This clone was observed once. The chain couples TRBV29-1 to TRBJ2-7, with D maybe TRBD2 (6 bases). The length of the CDR3 is 14 residues. V lost 4 bases and J 1 base, leaving 14 bases between the germline ends. The germline CDR1 and CDR2 sequences are SQVTM and ANQGSEA. CDR3 region: CSVVGGEFSYEQYF. The DNA of the CDR3 is TGCAGCGTTGTAGGAGGGGAATTTTCCTACGAGCAGTACTTC.

The rearrangement joins TRBV25-1 to TRBJ1-2; 9 nucleotides line up with TRBD1. The CDR3 covers 14 residues. Germline-derived CDR1 and CDR2 are MGHDK and SYGVNS. The trim removed 6 bases at V and 6 bases at J, leaving 8 bases unmatched. CDR3 amino acids: CASSPGTGRNGYTF. CDR3 coding DNA: TGTGCCAGCAGCCCCGGGACAGGGCGGAATGGCTACACCTTC.

The chain recombines TRBV6-1 with TRBJ1-2; TRBD1 aligns across 7 bases. The CDR3 contains 14 residues. CDR1 MNHNS and CDR2 SASEGT come from the germline V gene. The junction had 7 bases not matched to a gene; V was cut back by 1 base and J by 8 bases. The CDR3 loop is CASSEDSGTAGYTF. CDR3 bases: TGTGCCAGCAGTGAAGACTCCGGGACAGCCGGCTACACCTTC.